This T cell receptor beta chain was recorded in a study of T-cell reconstitution after alpha-beta-depleted transplantation in children. General observations from the study: Reports say that about two months after transplant, the alpha-beta T cells came out of several hundred graft clones that had expanded.

As concerns this clonotype: Its antigen is undetermined.

The TCRbeta library was prepared with unique molecular identifiers. TCRdb analysed the PCR reads with MiXCR anew, one entry per CDR3 protein. The top ten hold roughly 31% of the sample, which has about 980,000 distinct CDR3 sequences, roughly 29% seen once. Germline CDR1 is SGHTA and CDR2 is FQGNSA. There are 16 residues in the CDR3. Trimming took 5 bases from V and 2 from J, leaving 18 bases between them. The chain is built from TRBV7-2 and TRBJ1-2, with a possible D match to TRBD1 (5 bases). The TCR originated in a boy under three years old who had a stem cell transplant for SCID, so the T cells may come from the graft donor. The sequencing here drew on PBMCs, mostly from graft donor cells, taken 360 days after TCRalphabeta/CD19-depleted stem cell transplant. The CDR3 nucleotides are TGTGCCAGCAGCCCCGCGTGGGGCGGAGGAAACTATGGCTACACCTTC. It encodes CASSPAWGGGNYGYTF.